These T cell receptor beta chains were read from a single sample in a study of cytomegalovirus exposure and HLA in healthy donors. Clones were read by immunoSEQ multiplex PCR, and TCRdb kept only the in-frame ones, dropping some. The sample lists 100,000 to 150,000 clones, about 87% occurring once. Sample: PBMCs. These receptors were taken from a man aged 18 to 35 in good health and CMV-seronegative. The CDR3 runs from the conserved cysteine through the conserved F or W. Each record gives: CDR3 DNA, CDR3 protein, J gene, D gene, clone size, V gene. D genes are given only for firm matches. Clone size is shown for a subset of rows, as once, few, many or a class of expanded clone.

cdr3_nt: TGTGCCAGCAGCGGAACCCCCCGGGACAGGGTGTTGCAGCCCCAGCATTTT
cdr3_aa: CASSGTPRDRVLQPQHF
j_call: TRBJ1-5
d_call: TRBD1
clone_size: few
v_call: TRBV11-1

cdr3_nt: TGTGCCAGCAGCAGAGGACAGGGCGTGAACACCGGGGAGCTGTTTTTT
cdr3_aa: CASSRGQGVNTGELFF
j_call: TRBJ2-2
d_call: TRBD1
clone_size: NA
v_call: TRBV5-4

cdr3_nt: TGTGCCAGCAGTCCAAGACAGGCACTGAACACTGAAGCTTTCTTT
cdr3_aa: CASSPRQALNTEAFF
j_call: TRBJ1-1
d_call: NA
clone_size: NA
v_call: TRBV27

cdr3_nt: TGTGCCAGCAGCTTACTAGCGGGGGGCGGCAATGAGCAGTTCTTC
cdr3_aa: CASSLLAGGGNEQFF
j_call: TRBJ2-1
d_call: TRBD2
clone_size: NA
v_call: TRBV13

cdr3_nt: TGTGCCAGCAGTGCTAGCGGGACGGAGCGGAAGACCCAGTACTTC
cdr3_aa: CASSASGTERKTQYF
j_call: TRBJ2-5
d_call: TRBD2
clone_size: NA
v_call: TRBV27

cdr3_nt: TGTGCCAGCAGCCCAAACAGGGGGGAGGAAAACACCATATATTTT
cdr3_aa: CASSPNRGEENTIYF
j_call: TRBJ1-3
d_call: TRBD1
clone_size: few
v_call: TRBV7-9

cdr3_nt: TGCGCCAGCAGCCAAGATGCTTCGGGAGATTCACCCCTCCACTTT
cdr3_aa: CASSQDASGDSPLHF
j_call: TRBJ1-6
d_call: NA
clone_size: NA
v_call: TRBV4-3

cdr3_nt: TGTGCCAGCCGACAGGACATACCCTCCTACGAGCAGTACTTC
cdr3_aa: CASRQDIPSYEQYF
j_call: TRBJ2-7
d_call: NA
clone_size: NA
v_call: TRBV2

cdr3_nt: TGTGCCAGCAGCTCCCGGGGTGAAAAACTGTTTTTT
cdr3_aa: CASSSRGEKLFF
j_call: TRBJ1-4
d_call: NA
clone_size: NA
v_call: TRBV9

cdr3_nt: TGTGCCAGCAGCGACTGGGAGGGAGGGCCCTCTCATACGCAGTATTTT
cdr3_aa: CASSDWEGGPSHTQYF
j_call: TRBJ2-3
d_call: TRBD2
clone_size: NA
v_call: TRBV11-2

cdr3_nt: TGTGCCAGCAACCCCGGGACAGGGGGATCACCCCTCCACTTT
cdr3_aa: CASNPGTGGSPLHF
j_call: TRBJ1-6
d_call: TRBD1
clone_size: NA
v_call: TRBV11-2

cdr3_nt: TGTGCCAGCAGCTACAGGGACAGGACGAACACTGAAGCTTTCTTT
cdr3_aa: CASSYRDRTNTEAFF
j_call: TRBJ1-1
d_call: TRBD1
clone_size: NA
v_call: TRBV5-6

cdr3_nt: TGTGCCGGGGAAACAGGGGGCGGGCAGCCCCAGCATTTT
cdr3_aa: CAGETGGGQPQHF
j_call: TRBJ1-5
d_call: TRBD1
clone_size: once
v_call: TRBV30

cdr3_nt: TGCAGCACAGATTGGGGGACAGGGTTCAATGAGCAGTTCTTC
cdr3_aa: CSTDWGTGFNEQFF
j_call: TRBJ2-1
d_call: TRBD1
clone_size: NA
v_call: TRBV29-1

cdr3_nt: TGTGCCAGCAGCTTGGCCCGACAGGGGGCCAACACTGAAGCTTTCTTT
cdr3_aa: CASSLARQGANTEAFF
j_call: TRBJ1-1
d_call: TRBD1
clone_size: NA
v_call: TRBV5-5

cdr3_nt: TGTGCCAGCTCACCCAGTGGGGGGGCAGATACGCAGTATTTT
cdr3_aa: CASSPSGGADTQYF
j_call: TRBJ2-3
d_call: TRBD2
clone_size: NA
v_call: TRBV18

cdr3_nt: TGTGCCAGCAGTTCCCCGGGGAGGGAGGGCTACGAGCAGTACTTC
cdr3_aa: CASSSPGREGYEQYF
j_call: TRBJ2-7
d_call: TRBD2
clone_size: NA
v_call: TRBV28

cdr3_nt: TGTGCCAGCAGCTTGAGGCCCCCGGGACAAGCGTATAATTCACCCCTCCACTTT
cdr3_aa: CASSLRPPGQAYNSPLHF
j_call: TRBJ1-6
d_call: NA
clone_size: NA
v_call: TRBV5-5

cdr3_nt: TGTGCCAGCAGCGTGGGCGACGACAGACTGTCCTACGAGCAGTACTTC
cdr3_aa: CASSVGDDRLSYEQYF
j_call: TRBJ2-7
d_call: NA
clone_size: NA
v_call: TRBV9

cdr3_nt: TGCGCCAGCAGCACAGACAGGGGTAATTCCTACGAGCAGTACTTC
cdr3_aa: CASSTDRGNSYEQYF
j_call: TRBJ2-7
d_call: TRBD1
clone_size: NA
v_call: TRBV5-1

cdr3_nt: TGCAGCGTTGCCACAATGAACACTGAAGCTTTCTTT
cdr3_aa: CSVATMNTEAFF
j_call: TRBJ1-1
d_call: NA
clone_size: NA
v_call: TRBV29-1

cdr3_nt: TGTGCCAGCAGTTACAGGAGAACGAACACTGAAGCTTTCTTT
cdr3_aa: CASSYRRTNTEAFF
j_call: TRBJ1-1
d_call: NA
clone_size: NA
v_call: TRBV6-6

cdr3_nt: TGTGCCAGCAGTAGCCCATATGGGGAGGCTGGAAACACCATATATTTT
cdr3_aa: CASSSPYGEAGNTIYF
j_call: TRBJ1-3
d_call: NA
clone_size: NA
v_call: TRBV28

cdr3_nt: TGTGCCAGCAGTTTATCCAGGCGTCAAGAAGCTTTCTTT
cdr3_aa: CASSLSRRQEAFF
j_call: TRBJ1-1
d_call: NA
clone_size: NA
v_call: TRBV28

cdr3_nt: TGTGCCAGCAGCTATAACAGGGGGTTGAACACTGAAGCTTTCTTT
cdr3_aa: CASSYNRGLNTEAFF
j_call: TRBJ1-1
d_call: NA
clone_size: NA
v_call: TRBV21-1

cdr3_nt: TGTGCCAGCTCACCAGGGACAGGGAGTCTTCACGGCTACACCTTC
cdr3_aa: CASSPGTGSLHGYTF
j_call: TRBJ1-2
d_call: TRBD1
clone_size: once
v_call: TRBV18

cdr3_nt: TGTGCCAGCAGTTACTCTCCTCGGGGTCGCTCCTACGAGCAGTACTTC
cdr3_aa: CASSYSPRGRSYEQYF
j_call: TRBJ2-7
d_call: NA
clone_size: NA
v_call: TRBV6-5

cdr3_nt: TGTGCCAGCAGACGTCAGGGTCCTGACACCGGGGAGCTGTTTTTT
cdr3_aa: CASRRQGPDTGELFF
j_call: TRBJ2-2
d_call: NA
clone_size: once
v_call: TRBV6-4

cdr3_nt: TGCAGCGTTGTGCTATCCTACGAGCAGTACTTC
cdr3_aa: CSVVLSYEQYF
j_call: TRBJ2-7
d_call: NA
clone_size: NA
v_call: TRBV29-1

cdr3_nt: TGTGCCAGCAGCTTAGTATACATGGCGGGGATGTCTAACTATGGCTACACCTTC
cdr3_aa: CASSLVYMAGMSNYGYTF
j_call: TRBJ1-2
d_call: NA
clone_size: NA
v_call: TRBV7-2

cdr3_nt: TGTGCCAGCAGCTTGGCCTTACAGGGAGGGTTTGAGTATGGCTACACCTTC
cdr3_aa: CASSLALQGGFEYGYTF
j_call: TRBJ1-2
d_call: NA
clone_size: NA
v_call: TRBV5-4

cdr3_nt: TGTGCCAGCAGTTTATATAGGTCGGGGGTCAACTATGGCTACACCTTC
cdr3_aa: CASSLYRSGVNYGYTF
j_call: TRBJ1-2
d_call: NA
clone_size: NA
v_call: TRBV27

cdr3_nt: TGTGCCAGCAGCGCACTAGCGGGAGGATGGAATGAGCAGTTCTTC
cdr3_aa: CASSALAGGWNEQFF
j_call: TRBJ2-1
d_call: TRBD2
clone_size: NA
v_call: TRBV2